Below are 5 T cell receptor beta chains sequenced from a single sample in a study of T cell responses to AZD1222 COVID-19 vaccine. The protocol was immunoSEQ multiplex PCR, while the TCRdb copy is restricted to in-frame clones and leaves out a portion. The data hold 80,000 to 95,000 clones, with about 88% observed a single time. Sample: peripheral blood, taken 28 days after the second AZD1222 dose. These receptor sequences come from an adult who received the AZD1222 COVID-19 vaccine.

This chain joins TRBV7-2 and TRBJ2-1; 8 positions agree with TRBD2. This CDR3 comprises 15 residues. V lost 5 bases to trimming and J lost 8 bases; unmatched junction nucleotides: 11. Germline CDR1 and CDR2: SGHTA and FQGNSA. The DNA for the CDR3 is TGTGCCAGCAGCCGTGTAGGGACTAGAAGAGATGAGCAGTTCTTC. Its protein is CASSRVGTRRDEQFF.

J is TRBJ1-4 and V is TRBV5-1; TRBD1 aligns across 8 bases. V trimming: 0 bases; J trimming: 7 bases; junction bases outside the gene matches: 14. Germline V gene lookup returns CDR1 SGHRS and CDR2 YFSETQ. The CDR3 has 18 amino acids. CDR3 loop: CASSLEDRVGPASEKLFF. CDR3 DNA: TGCGCCAGCAGCTTGGAGGACAGGGTGGGACCCGCTAGTGAAAAACTGTTTTTT.

This clone was counted between two and nine times. V usage is TRBV7-2 and J usage is TRBJ2-5, with 8 bases aligning to TRBD2. Looked up from germline, CDR1 is SGHTA and CDR2 is FQGNSA. Losses at the gene ends were 2 bases for V and 5 bases for J; bases not matched to a gene: 10. The CDR3 runs to 16 residues. The CDR3: CASSLLAGMGEETQYF. The CDR3 DNA sequence: TGTGCCAGCAGCTTACTAGCGGGTATGGGGGAGGAGACCCAGTACTTC.

The V gene is TRBV5-6, the J gene TRBJ2-2, with 7 bases matching TRBD1. There are 15 residues in the CDR3. Trimming at V came to 4 bases and at J to 4 bases, leaving 7 bases not matched to a gene. CDR1 is SGHDT and CDR2 is YYEEEE in the germline V gene. CDR3 sequence reads: CASSPLNRGTGELFF. Here the CDR3 DNA reads TGTGCCAGCAGCCCCCTCAACAGGGGCACCGGGGAGCTGTTTTTT.

V usage is TRBV11-2 and J usage is TRBJ1-4; D unclear. The CDR3 loop spans 16 amino acids. CDR1 and CDR2 (germline): SGHAT, FQNNGV. Trimming cost V 0 bases and J 5 bases, with 13 bases left between them. CDR3 amino acids: CASSLDPGGPNEKLFF. The DNA of the CDR3 is TGTGCCAGCAGCTTAGATCCGGGTGGCCCAAATGAAAAACTGTTTTTT.